Below, 30 T cell receptor beta chains from the same sample are listed, as sequenced in a study of blood T cell repertoires in COVID-19. Sequencing used immunoSEQ multiplex PCR; TCRdb keeps in-frame clones, though not all of them. The table shows around 100,000 clones, with around 85% occurring only once. Sequencing was carried out using peripheral blood. Receptor source: a human donor in a cohort sampled during active COVID-19.

The rearrangement links TRBV10-3 to TRBJ2-5; D unclear. Germline CDR1 ENHRY, CDR2 SYGVKD. The CDR3 spans 16 residues. V was trimmed by 0 bases and J by 4 bases, leaving 15 bases between them. The CDR3 bases are TGTGCCATCAGTGAGTCTGTGTCAGGTGTCTCAGAGACCCAGTACTTC. Translation gives CAISESVSGVSETQYF.

The chain employs TRBV3-1 (or the pseudogene TRBV3-2) and TRBJ2-1; TRBD2 matches at 9 bases. Looked up from germline, CDR1 is LGHDT and CDR2 is YNNKEL (reference sequence). The CDR3 totals 16 residues. After removal of 1 base from V and 2 bases from J, the junction contained 3 bases not matched to a gene. In nucleotides, the CDR3 is TGTGCCAGCAGCCAAGGGGCGGGGGGGCCCTACAATGAGCAGTTCTTC. Amino acids: CASSQGAGGPYNEQFF.

This rearrangement joins TRBV14 to TRBJ2-2; D gene ambiguous. There are 12 residues in the CDR3. The germline V gene encodes CDR1 SGHDN and CDR2 FVKESK. V lost 3 bases to trimming and J lost 5 bases, with 4 bases between them. CDR3 nucleotide sequence: TGTGCCAGCAGCCACTTAACCGGGGAGCTGTTTTTT. It encodes CASSHLTGELFF.

The rearrangement uses TRBV19 and TRBJ1-1; D is possibly TRBD1 (6 bases). Looked up from germline, CDR1 is LNHDA and CDR2 is SQIVND (reference sequence). The CDR3 runs 15 residues. Between the trimmed V and J ends, which lost 4 bases and 3 bases, there was a span of 15 bases. CDR3 sequence: CASSTTFTGYTEAFF. In DNA form, the CDR3 reads TGTGCCAGTAGTACCACCTTTACAGGGTACACTGAAGCTTTCTTT.

The chain is built from TRBV10-3 and TRBJ2-3, with 8 nucleotides matching TRBD2. The germline CDR1 and CDR2 sequences are ENHRY and SYGVKD. This CDR3 is 16 amino acids long. Unmatched junction bases numbered 14, after V lost 10 bases and J lost 2 bases. CDR3 region: CATQTPERGYTDTQYF. Written as DNA, the CDR3 is TGTGCCACCCAAACCCCTGAGCGGGGGTACACAGATACGCAGTATTTT.

The J gene is TRBJ2-5, the V gene TRBV19; possible D gene TRBD2, 5 bases. Trimming pared 5 bases from V and 5 bases from J, leaving 18 bases between. This CDR3 has 15 residues. CDR1 is LNHDA, CDR2 SQIVND, per germline (reference sequence). DNA of the CDR3: TGTGCCAGTAGTGGCTCCCCTAGCTTTGGGGAGACCCAGTACTTC. Protein: CASSGSPSFGETQYF.

This chain joins TRBV6-2 or TRBV6-3 and TRBJ2-2; D might be TRBD1 or TRBD2, each matching 7 bases. Trimming took off 6 bases at V and 2 bases at J, with 13 bases between the two ends. The germline V gene encodes CDR1 MNHEY and CDR2 SVGEGT. This CDR3 comprises 15 residues. The DNA of the CDR3 is TGTGCCAGCAGCCGGGGGGACAGTAACACCGGGGAGCTGTTTTTT. This translates into CASSRGDSNTGELFF.

The CDR3 DNA is TGTGCCAGCAGTACGGACTACCAAGAGACCCAGTACTTC. Protein product: CASSTDYQETQYF. This chain uses TRBV6-2 or TRBV6-3 with TRBJ2-5, with D possibly being TRBD2 (5 bases). Trimming cost V 5 bases and J 0 bases, with 7 bases left between them. The CDR3 loop spans 13 amino acids. The V gene's germline CDR1 is MNHEY and CDR2 SVGEGT.

The V and J genes are TRBV5-6 and TRBJ1-5, with 7 positions matching TRBD1. CDR3 size: 16 residues. CDR1 is SGHDT and CDR2 is YYEEEE in the germline V gene. The V and J ends lost 4 bases and 0 bases, in that order; junction bases with no gene match: 7. CDR3 sequence (DNA): TGTGCCAGCAGCCAAAGGACAGGAGGTAGCAATCAGCCCCAGCATTTT. Translation: CASSQRTGGSNQPQHF.

CDR3 region: CASSPAELATGGTEAFF. DNA of the CDR3: TGTGCCAGCTCACCGGCGGAGTTAGCAACAGGGGGCACTGAAGCTTTCTTT. The chain has TRBV18 and TRBJ1-1; 8 nucleotides line up with TRBD1. Germline trimming cut 3 bases from V and 4 bases from J; bases unmatched to any gene: 13. Germline V gene data show CDR1 as KGHSH and CDR2 as LQKENI. The CDR3 sequence is 17 residues long.

The V gene is TRBV7-8, the J gene TRBJ1-1; weak D call: TRBD1 (5 bases). Germline V CDR1 and CDR2: SGHVS, FQNEAQ. The ends were cut back, 5 bases at V and 5 bases at J, with 18 bases in the middle. The CDR3 runs to 15 residues. The CDR3 sequence: CASSRGALSKTEAFF. Here the CDR3 DNA reads TGTGCCAGCAGCCGAGGGGCCTTAAGTAAGACTGAAGCTTTCTTT.

V gene TRBV10-3 combines with J gene TRBJ1-6; D perhaps matches TRBD1 (5 bases). Trimming removed 3 bases at V and 7 bases at J, with 10 bases between. The CDR3 covers 14 residues. In germline, CDR1 is ENHRY, CDR2 SYGVKD. CDR3: CAISDRGRNSPLHF. The CDR3 coding sequence is TGTGCCATCAGTGATAGGGGAAGGAATTCACCCCTCCACTTT.

The chain recombines TRBV3-1 (or the pseudogene TRBV3-2) with TRBJ1-5; D possibly corresponds to TRBD1 (5 bases). CDR1 LGHDT and CDR2 YNNKEL come from the germline V gene (reference sequence). The CDR3 runs to 15 residues. The germline V and J ends were trimmed by 5 bases and 0 bases, with 11 bases remaining between them. CDR3 nucleotide sequence: TGTGCCAGCAGCGACAGTTTTAATAGCAATCAGCCCCAGCATTTT. The encoded protein is CASSDSFNSNQPQHF.

This clone was counted once. This sequence joins TRBV7-9 and TRBJ2-7; D unclear. Trimming took off 1 base at V and 4 bases at J, with 8 bases between the two ends. This CDR3 has 13 amino acids. Germline CDR1 SEHNR, CDR2 FQNEAQ (reference sequence). The CDR3 loop reads CASSLVPEYEQYF. CDR3 coding DNA: TGTGCCAGCAGCTTAGTCCCCGAGTACGAGCAGTACTTC.

CDR3 amino acids: CASSLMGQGDTGELFF. In DNA, the CDR3 is TGCGCCAGCAGCTTGATGGGACAGGGCGATACCGGGGAGCTGTTTTTT. The chain is built from TRBV5-1 and TRBJ2-2; TRBD1 matches 9 bases. This CDR3 contains 16 residues. Germline V lookup: CDR1 SGHRS, CDR2 YFSETQ. Trimming cost V 1 base and J 5 bases; bases outside gene matches: 6.

The chain employs TRBV9 and TRBJ1-6, with TRBD1 identical over 8 bases. Germline V CDR1 and CDR2: SGDLS, YYNGEE. J was trimmed by 1 base and V by 3 bases; bases with no gene match: 9. The CDR3 has 18 amino acids. CDR3 sequence reads: CASSGTGGEGSYNSPLHF. As DNA, the CDR3 is TGTGCCAGCAGCGGCACAGGGGGAGAGGGGTCCTATAATTCACCCCTCCACTTT.

The V gene is TRBV11-2, the J gene TRBJ2-4, with D maybe TRBD1 (5 bases). Germline V lookup: CDR1 SGHAT, CDR2 FQNNGV. The V end lost 8 bases, the J end lost 1 base, and 9 bases lay between the germline ends. There are 13 residues in the CDR3. The CDR3 loop reads CASAPGAKNIQYF. CDR3 in DNA: TGTGCCAGCGCCCCAGGGGCCAAAAACATTCAGTACTTC.

The genes are TRBV7-8 and TRBJ1-2, with D hard to call. V dropped 5 bases and J dropped 7 bases, with 14 bases sitting between them. The CDR3 covers 13 residues. Germline lookup yields CDR1 SGHVS and CDR2 FQNEAQ. CDR3 DNA: TGTGCCAGCAGCATGGGAGCTGCGGGTGGCTACACCTTC. It yields the protein CASSMGAAGGYTF.

The chain uses TRBV6-5 and TRBJ1-2, with D possibly matching TRBD1 (5 bases). The germline V and J ends were trimmed by 2 bases and 4 bases, with 14 bases remaining between them. The germline gives CDR1 MNHEY, CDR2 SVGAGI. The CDR3 totals 15 residues. CDR3 residues: CASSYRLDRSYGYTF. For the CDR3, the DNA is TGTGCCAGCAGTTACCGCCTCGACAGATCCTATGGCTACACCTTC.

The rearrangement joins TRBV10-3 to TRBJ1-5; 7 bases align to TRBD1. This CDR3 has 14 amino acids. Germline loops: CDR1 ENHRY, CDR2 SYGVKD. The V segment lost 3 bases and the J segment 5 bases; nucleotides outside the gene matches: 4. The CDR3 DNA sequence: TGTGCCATCAGTGAAAACAGGGGTGATCAGCCCCAGCATTTT. Translated, it gives CAISENRGDQPQHF.

The chain couples TRBV18 to TRBJ2-3; 11 nucleotides line up with TRBD2. The V and J ends lost 3 bases and 4 bases, in that order; junction bases with no gene match: 6. This CDR3 is built from 16 residues. Germline V gene lookup returns CDR1 KGHSH and CDR2 LQKENI. The CDR3 protein is CASSPGTSGGADTQYF. CDR3 sequence (DNA): TGTGCCAGCTCACCCGGGACTAGCGGAGGGGCAGATACGCAGTATTTT.

CDR3 DNA: TGTGCCAGCAGTTTAACAGGGGGCAGTAGGGATGGCTACACCTTC. Translated: CASSLTGGSRDGYTF. The rearrangement links TRBV6-5 to TRBJ1-2; 9 bases are a match to TRBD1. The CDR3 contains 15 residues. Germline CDR1 MNHEY, CDR2 SVGAGI. The trim removed 4 bases at V and 6 bases at J, leaving 9 bases unmatched.

The chain uses TRBV7-9 and TRBJ2-1, with D possibly matching TRBD1 (5 bases). CDR3 length equals 13 residues. Trimming removed 3 bases at V and 9 bases at J, with 12 bases between. Germline V gene sequence: CDR1 SEHNR, CDR2 FQNEAQ (reference sequence). The CDR3 is CASSFLGVGEQFF. CDR3 sequence (DNA): TGTGCCAGCAGCTTCCTAGGGGTCGGTGAGCAGTTCTTC.

V and J are TRBV11-2 and TRBJ2-7, with D hard to call. The CDR3 length is 13 residues. CDR1 is SGHAT and CDR2 is FQNNGV in the germline V gene. Trimming stripped 1 base from V and 3 bases from J, with 7 bases between. Written as DNA, the CDR3 is TGTGCCAGCAGCTTAGGGCTGTTCTACGAGCAGTACTTC. Translation: CASSLGLFYEQYF.

J is TRBJ1-5 and V is TRBV3-1 (or the pseudogene TRBV3-2); D is undetermined. CDR3 size: 15 residues. Trimming removed 4 bases from V and 3 bases from J, with 13 bases in between. Germline CDR1 is LGHDT and CDR2 is YNNKEL (reference sequence). The DNA of the CDR3 is TGTGCCAGCAGCCTGTCGCGGGGTAACAATCAGCCCCAGCATTTT. Its protein is CASSLSRGNNQPQHF.

The V call is TRBV4-1, the J call TRBJ1-5; 8 nucleotides align to TRBD1. The CDR3 runs to 17 residues. CDR1 and CDR2 (germline): MGHRA, YSYEKL. The ends lost 5 bases at V and 1 base at J; junction bases unmatched: 10. The CDR3 loop is CASSDQLDRVSNQPQHF. CDR3 coding DNA: TGCGCCAGCAGCGACCAGTTGGACAGGGTAAGCAATCAGCCCCAGCATTTT.

This rearrangement joins TRBV10-3 to TRBJ1-5; a possible D gene is TRBD1 (5 bases). V was clipped by 1 base and J by 3 bases, with 10 bases between them. The CDR3 length is 15 residues. CDR1 is ENHRY, CDR2 SYGVKD, per germline. Here the CDR3 DNA reads TGTGCCATCAGTGAGTTGGGAGGGGACAATCAGCCCCAGCATTTT. Amino acid sequence: CAISELGGDNQPQHF.

The chain joins TRBV5-6 to TRBJ1-2, with D perhaps matching TRBD1 (5 bases). The CDR3 extends over 14 amino acids. CDR1 is SGHDT, CDR2 YYEEEE, per germline. V lost 5 bases, J lost 7 bases, and 18 bases lay in between. In DNA, the CDR3 is TGTGCCAGCAGTATTATGCCAGGGTCAGGTGGCTACACCTTC. It yields the protein CASSIMPGSGGYTF.

This clone was found once. This chain links TRBV11-2 with TRBJ1-3, with D possibly being TRBD1 (6 bases). The CDR3 is 12 residues long. Germline V lookup: CDR1 SGHAT, CDR2 FQNNGV. Between the trimmed V and J ends, which lost 5 bases and 4 bases, there was a span of 6 bases. The CDR3 nucleotides are TGTGCCAGCAGCCAGGGGGGAAACACCATATATTTT. It is translated as CASSQGGNTIYF.

The chain combines TRBV6-1 with TRBJ2-5; no reliable D call. This CDR3 is built from 15 residues. V lost 1 base to trimming and J lost 5 bases, with 14 bases between them. The germline V gene has CDR1 MNHNS and CDR2 SASEGT. Written as DNA, the CDR3 is TGTGCCAGCAGTGAAGAGATTAATACCAGGGAGACCCAGTACTTC. Its translation: CASSEEINTRETQYF.